These T cell receptor beta chains were read from a single sample in a study of cytomegalovirus exposure and HLA in healthy donors. Sequencing was performed with immunoSEQ multiplex PCR; in TCRdb, only in-frame clones are kept and a portion is missing. Of about 160,000 clones detected, 80% appear once; the ten largest clones hold approximately 4.5%. The sequenced sample was PBMCs. Source of these receptors: a man aged 25 to 40 in good health and CMV-seronegative. Each CDR3 is given without its conserved first and last residue.

v_call	cdr3_length	cdr3_aa
TRBV28	10	ASSLQSYEQY
TRBV7-8	11	ASSFDGQVGYT
TRBV30	11	AWSVGQGYEQY
TRBV6-5	14	ASSYSKSGGVTGYT
TRBV7-3	15	ASSSFGLAGSTDTQY
TRBV5-6	13	ASSSLAGLAYEQY
TRBV10-3	11	AAHERANTEAF
TRBV6-5	9	ASRYTDTQY
TRBV6-5	10	ASRTGAYEQY
TRBV4-1	14	ASSQGGGGYPYEQY
TRBV7-2	10	ASSPRTSVPY
TRBV11-2	11	ASSFERVLEQY
TRBV6-1	15	ASSGPESGRSTGELF
TRBV30	14	AWSVLARGRGTEAF
TRBV5-1	12	ASSQAGLYYEQY
TRBV5-6	12	ASSLPQGTTEAF
TRBV29-1	15	SVEDQGTGRSSYEQY
TRBV19	14	ASSITVQGSGSGYT
TRBV20-1	8	SAGRFGQY
TRBV27	11	ASSHDSNYGYT
TRBV27	10	ASRDGGLEQY
TRBV10-2	14	ASSPGVPTGTGELF
TRBV7-9	13	ASSPTSGAMDTQY
TRBV4-1	12	ASSLPSSTDTQY
TRBV7-2	11	ASTPDSHNEQF
TRBV19	13	ASSIPTGGGDTQY
TRBV7-6	14	ASSLTAGGSVDEQY
TRBV7-9	12	ASRHGQASYGYT
TRBV5-1	12	ASSSLRENSPLH